The clone carrying this TCR beta chain turned up a few times. TCRdb called the RT-PCR reads again in MiXCR, with one record for every CDR3 protein. This sample carries about 700,000 distinct CDR3 sequences, approximately 15% of them seen once, and the ten largest clones take about 3.9%. The CDR3 consists of 13 residues. V lost 0 bases, J lost 2 bases, and 8 bases lay in between. Germline CDR1 reads DFQATT; CDR2 reads SNEGSKA (reference sequence). This sequence was found in a female donor in good health, serving as a healthy control. The sequencing input was memory CD4+ T cells from blood. This chain joins TRBV20-1 and TRBJ2-7; possibly TRBD1 for D (5 bases). CDR3 nucleotide sequence: TGCAGTGCTAGAGACAGGGAACCCTACGAGCAGTACTTC. Translated: CSARDREPYEQYF.